Shown below are 28 T cell receptor beta chains from a single sample sequenced in a study of OX40 agonist ivuxolimab in advanced cancers. Profiled with immunoSEQ multiplex PCR; TCRdb holds only in-frame clones, not every one. This table has around 63,000 clones, 85% to 90% appearing once. The source material was CD4+ or CD8+ T cells sorted from blood, sampled in a trial of the OX40 agonist ivuxolimab. The receptors stem from an adult with an advanced solid tumor such as melanoma, head and neck, liver or kidney cancer.

The chain carries TRBV11-2 and TRBJ1-2; 11 bases agree with TRBD1. The J segment lost 6 bases and the V segment lost 5 bases, leaving 11 bases of the junction unmatched. This CDR3 is 16 amino acids long. The germline V gene has CDR1 SGHAT and CDR2 FQNNGV. The DNA of the CDR3 is TGTGCCAGCAGCCAGCCGTCGGGGACAGGGGGGAATGGCTACACCTTC. Residues: CASSQPSGTGGNGYTF.

The sample holds one count of this clone. The chain has TRBV2 and TRBJ2-7; D gene ambiguous. V was trimmed by 1 base and J by 2 bases, leaving 12 bases between them. CDR3 length equals 15 residues. Germline CDR1 SNHLY, CDR2 FYNNEI. CDR3 coding DNA: TGTGCCAGCAGTGAAGGTGGCCCTGAAACCTACGAGCAGTACTTC. It is translated as CASSEGGPETYEQYF.

This chain connects TRBV18 to TRBJ2-5; D is possibly TRBD1 or TRBD2 (5 bases each). Trimming took 1 base from V and 5 from J, leaving 8 bases between them. Germline V gene data show CDR1 as KGHSH and CDR2 as LQKENI. The CDR3 consists of 13 residues. The CDR3 nucleotides read TGTGCCAGCTCACCACGAGGGGCCGAGACCCAGTACTTC. Protein sequence: CASSPRGAETQYF.

V gene TRBV6-7 combines with J gene TRBJ1-2; 8 bases map to TRBD1. TRBV6-7 is known as an ORF, though its function is uncertain. Unmatched junction bases numbered 10, after V lost 2 bases and J lost 5 bases. This CDR3 has 16 amino acids. CDR3 sequence (DNA): TGTGCCAGCAGTTACCCTCCCAGGGGGCTGGGGTATGGCTACACCTTC. Translating it yields CASSYPPRGLGYGYTF.

The gene calls are TRBV19 and TRBJ1-2, with no clear D. Germline V lookup: CDR1 LNHDA, CDR2 SQIVND (reference sequence). The length of the CDR3 is 13 residues. V lost 3 bases to trimming and J lost 6 bases, with 11 bases between them. For the CDR3, the DNA is TGTGCCAGTAGTATTCTGGTTGGAGATGGCTACACCTTC. This encodes CASSILVGDGYTF. Complete variable domain (other parts from reference TRBV19 and TRBJ1-2): DGGITQSPKYLFRKEGQNVTLSCEQNLNHDAMYWYRQDPGQGLRLIYYSQIVNDFQKGDIAEGYSVSREKKESFPLTVTSAQKNPTAFYLCASSILVGDGYTFGSGTRLTVV.

The rearrangement joins TRBV11-2 to TRBJ1-5; D not certain. This CDR3 region has 13 residues. Germline values: CDR1 SGHAT, CDR2 FQNNGV. The ends were cut back, 0 bases at V and 5 bases at J, with 5 bases in the middle. The CDR3 is CASSLERDQPQHF. CDR3 nucleotide sequence: TGTGCCAGCAGCTTAGAACGGGATCAGCCCCAGCATTTT.

The chain employs TRBV6-4 and TRBJ1-1; perhaps TRBD1 as D (6 bases). This CDR3 spans 15 amino acids. CDR1 MRHNA and CDR2 SNTAGT come from the germline V gene. The ends were cut back, 4 bases at V and 9 bases at J, with 21 bases in the middle. The CDR3 DNA is TGTGCCAGCAGTGCCTTGGGGGGGGCCGGGGGTCAAGCTTTCTTT. Translating it yields CASSALGGAGGQAFF.

This chain connects TRBV25-1 to TRBJ1-2; D ambiguous. CDR1 MGHDK and CDR2 SYGVNS come from the germline V gene. Between the trimmed V and J ends, which lost 2 bases and 8 bases, there was a span of 12 bases. The length of the CDR3 is 13 residues. CDR3: CASSEQPLRGYTF. The CDR3 nucleotides read TGTGCCAGCAGTGAACAGCCGCTACGGGGCTACACCTTC.

This chain joins TRBV2 and TRBJ2-5, with unresolved D. The J call is doubtful: the DNA matches TRBJ2-7 better. Germline CDR1 SNHLY, CDR2 FYNNEI. CDR3 size: 14 residues. CDR3 sequence reads: CASSEGQVFYEQYF. CDR3 nucleotides: TGTGCCAGCAGTGAAGGGCAGGTATTCTACGAGCAGTACTTC.

V is TRBV4-1 and J is TRBJ1-6; D might be TRBD1 (5 bases). The germline V gene has CDR1 MGHRA and CDR2 YSYEKL. V gave up 0 bases and J gave up 4 bases, with 13 bases separating them. The CDR3 consists of 17 residues. The CDR3 spells CASSQEEQGFYNSPLHF. As DNA, the CDR3 is TGCGCCAGCAGCCAAGAAGAGCAGGGCTTTTATAATTCACCCCTCCACTTT.

Worth noting for this clone: At the DNA level, this CDR3 is encoded by other sequences in the same sample as well. This chain's CDR3 is CASSLVSSYEQYF. The CDR3 region has the DNA TGCGCCAGCAGCTTGGTGAGCTCCTACGAGCAGTACTTC. This rearrangement joins TRBV5-1 to TRBJ2-7; D remains ambiguous. The germline V and J ends were trimmed by 0 bases and 0 bases, with 4 bases remaining between them. Per the germline V gene, CDR1 is SGHRS and CDR2 is YFSETQ. The CDR3 extends over 13 amino acids.

The chain has TRBV7-9 and TRBJ2-5; 8 bases map to TRBD2. There are 14 residues in the CDR3. J gave up 5 bases and V 5 bases, and 7 bases lay outside the gene matches. Germline V gene sequence: CDR1 SEHNR, CDR2 FQNEAQ (reference sequence). CDR3 protein: CASSPGLVGETQYF. The CDR3 nucleotides read TGTGCCAGCAGCCCGGGACTAGTGGGGGAGACCCAGTACTTC.

The chain combines TRBV9 with TRBJ2-1; D is ambiguous. Looked up from germline, CDR1 is SGDLS and CDR2 is YYNGEE. This CDR3 region has 13 residues. Trimming cost V 0 bases and J 8 bases, with 9 bases left between them. Here the CDR3 DNA reads TGTGCCAGCAGCGTAGAAACCGGCGATGAGCAGTTCTTC. Translation: CASSVETGDEQFF.

This clone was seen a single time. This chain connects TRBV5-6 to TRBJ2-3; 8 bases line up with TRBD1. The germline V gene encodes CDR1 SGHDT and CDR2 YYEEEE. The CDR3 totals 15 residues. Trimming cost V 4 bases and J 3 bases; bases outside gene matches: 7. CDR3 loop: CASSPWDRRTDTQYF. The CDR3 DNA sequence: TGTGCCAGCAGCCCCTGGGACAGGAGAACAGATACGCAGTATTTT.

The chain links TRBV7-2 to TRBJ2-5, with D maybe TRBD2 (6 bases). This CDR3 contains 15 residues. Germline V gives CDR1 SGHTA, CDR2 FQGNSA. V lost 1 base to trimming and J lost 7 bases, with 16 bases between them. Here the CDR3 reads CASSLETYPGGTQYF. CDR3 nucleotide sequence: TGTGCCAGCAGCTTAGAGACCTATCCCGGGGGGACCCAGTACTTC.

This clone occurred a few times. V and J are TRBV6-9 and TRBJ2-5; tentatively, D is TRBD1 or TRBD2 (5 bases each). Germline CDR1 and CDR2: MNHGY and SVAAGI. Trimming cost V 5 bases and J 5 bases, with 18 bases left between them. The CDR3 extends over 15 amino acids. The CDR3 is CASSQRGRPRETQYF. The CDR3 DNA reads TGTGCCAGCAGTCAGAGGGGCCGACCCAGGGAGACCCAGTACTTC.

The V and J genes are TRBV7-2 and TRBJ2-7; no clear D. V was trimmed by 3 bases and J by 1 base, leaving 1 base between them. The germline gives CDR1 SGHTA, CDR2 FQGNSA. CDR3 length: 11 amino acids. DNA of the CDR3: TGTGCCAGCAGCTTTTCCTACGAGCAGTACTTC. Protein: CASSFSYEQYF.

V and J are TRBV19 and TRBJ2-3; 8 bases agree with TRBD2. Germline trimming cut 4 bases from V and 6 bases from J; bases unmatched to any gene: 15. The CDR3 is 17 residues long. The V gene's germline CDR1 is LNHDA and CDR2 SQIVND (reference sequence). The CDR3 loop is CASSTPGSGSGMDTQYF. In DNA, the CDR3 is TGTGCCAGTAGTACCCCCGGGAGCGGGAGTGGAATGGATACGCAGTATTTT.

This clone was counted only a few times. J is TRBJ1-2 and V is TRBV6-1; a possible D gene is TRBD1 (5 bases). The CDR3 runs 12 residues. Germline V gene data show CDR1 as MNHNS and CDR2 as SASEGT. V was clipped by 11 bases and J by 0 bases, with 10 bases between them. This CDR3 is CAGTGSNYGYTF. For the CDR3, the DNA is TGTGCCGGAACAGGTTCTAACTATGGCTACACCTTC.

This sequence joins TRBV29-1 and TRBJ1-1, with 7 bases that match TRBD1. CDR3 length: 12 amino acids. Germline V lookup: CDR1 SQVTM, CDR2 ANQGSEA. The ends lost 6 bases at V and 4 bases at J; junction bases unmatched: 5. This CDR3 is CSVSGGSTEAFF. The CDR3 region has the DNA TGCAGCGTGTCAGGGGGGAGCACTGAAGCTTTCTTT.

V gene TRBV11-2 combines with J gene TRBJ2-3, with 10 bases aligning to TRBD2. Germline loops: CDR1 SGHAT, CDR2 FQNNGV. V was clipped by 1 base and J by 7 bases; unmatched bases: 8. This CDR3 spans 16 amino acids. CDR3 amino acids: CASSLGPAGGRNTQYF. The DNA for the CDR3 is TGTGCCAGCAGCTTAGGCCCAGCGGGGGGGCGGAATACGCAGTATTTT. Based on the CDR3 plus reference TRBV11-2 and TRBJ2-3, the full variable domain is EAGVAQSPRYKIIEKRQSVAFWCNPISGHATLYWYQQILGQGPKLLIQFQNNGVVDDSQLPKDRFSAERLKGVDSTLKIQPAKLEDSAVYLCASSLGPAGGRNTQYFGPGTRLTVL.

V and J are TRBV7-9 and TRBJ2-7; D is undetermined. The germline V and J ends were trimmed by 4 bases and 3 bases, with 13 bases remaining between them. The germline gives CDR1 SEHNR, CDR2 FQNEAQ (reference sequence). The CDR3 contains 14 residues. CDR3 protein: CASSYAGIGYEQYF. The CDR3 DNA sequence: TGTGCCAGCAGCTACGCAGGTATTGGCTACGAGCAGTACTTC.

The chain is built from TRBV15 and TRBJ1-4; TRBD1 aligns across 7 bases. Germline V gene sequence: CDR1 LNHNV, CDR2 YYDKDF (reference sequence). J lost 4 bases, V lost 1 base, and 3 bases had no gene match. The CDR3 is 15 amino acids. CDR3 nucleotides: TGTGCCACCAGCAGAGCAGGGGGTTTTAATGAAAAACTGTTTTTT. It is translated as CATSRAGGFNEKLFF.

On this clone: Different DNA sequences within this sample yield the same CDR3. The chain joins TRBV6-5 to TRBJ2-7; the D gene is possibly TRBD2 (5 bases). V lost 2 bases, J lost 1 base, and 6 bases lay in between. Germline CDR1 MNHEY, CDR2 SVGAGI. The CDR3 loop spans 13 amino acids. The chain's CDR3 is CASSYGLSYEQYF. In nucleotides, the CDR3 is TGTGCCAGCAGTTACGGACTTTCCTACGAGCAGTACTTC.

In this sample, this clone turned up once. The gene calls are TRBV6-1 and TRBJ1-2, with D perhaps TRBD1 (6 bases). V shed 2 bases and J shed 3 bases, with 13 bases lying between them. This CDR3 contains 15 residues. From germline, CDR1 is MNHNS and CDR2 SASEGT. The CDR3 region is CASSERGRLDYGYTF. CDR3 DNA: TGTGCCAGCAGTGAACGGGGGCGTCTCGACTATGGCTACACCTTC.

CDR3 DNA sequence: TGTGCCAGCAGCTTGCTCCTAGCGGGCCGACGGGGGGAGCTGTTTTTT. It codes for CASSLLLAGRRGELFF. This rearrangement joins TRBV5-6 to TRBJ2-2; 8 nucleotides agree with TRBD2. V was clipped by 1 base and J by 8 bases; unmatched bases: 10. The germline CDR1 and CDR2 sequences are SGHDT and YYEEEE. This CDR3 has 16 residues.

The genes are TRBV5-1 and TRBJ2-7; 7 bases are a match to TRBD1. Germline lookup yields CDR1 SGHRS and CDR2 YFSETQ. V was pared by 0 bases and J by 5 bases, with 5 bases of the junction left unmatched. This CDR3 has 14 amino acids. CDR3 in amino acids: CASSLVTGTDEQYF. Here the CDR3 DNA reads TGCGCCAGCAGCTTGGTGACAGGGACGGACGAGCAGTACTTC.

In its sample, this clone was seen once. V and J are TRBV19 and TRBJ1-5; 9 bases fit TRBD1. The length of the CDR3 is 16 residues. Germline values: CDR1 LNHDA, CDR2 SQIVND (reference sequence). J was trimmed by 2 bases and V by 5 bases; bases with no gene match: 7. The CDR3 DNA is TGTGCCAGTAGTGCCCTTACAGGGGGCGGCAATCAGCCCCAGCATTTT. Amino acids: CASSALTGGGNQPQHF. The variable domain in full, with the rest retrieved from reference TRBV19 and TRBJ1-5, is DGGITQSPKYLFRKEGQNVTLSCEQNLNHDAMYWYRQDPGQGLRLIYYSQIVNDFQKGDIAEGYSVSREKKESFPLTVTSAQKNPTAFYLCASSALTGGGNQPQHFGDGTRLSIL.